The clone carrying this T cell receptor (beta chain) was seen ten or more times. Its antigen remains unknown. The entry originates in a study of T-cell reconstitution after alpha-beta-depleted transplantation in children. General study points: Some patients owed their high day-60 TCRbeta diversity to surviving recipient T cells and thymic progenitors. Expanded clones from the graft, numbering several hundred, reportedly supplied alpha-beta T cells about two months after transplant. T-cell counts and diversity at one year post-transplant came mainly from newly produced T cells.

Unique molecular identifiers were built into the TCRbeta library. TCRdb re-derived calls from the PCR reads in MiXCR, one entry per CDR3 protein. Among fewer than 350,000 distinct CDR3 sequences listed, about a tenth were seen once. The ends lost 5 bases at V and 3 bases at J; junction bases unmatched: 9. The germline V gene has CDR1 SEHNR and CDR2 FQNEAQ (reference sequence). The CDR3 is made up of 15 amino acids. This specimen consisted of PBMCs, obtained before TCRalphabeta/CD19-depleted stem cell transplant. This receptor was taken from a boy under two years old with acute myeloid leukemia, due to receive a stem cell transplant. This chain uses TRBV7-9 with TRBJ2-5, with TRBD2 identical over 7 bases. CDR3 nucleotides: TGTGCCAGCAGCCTCGGGACTATGGGGAAAGAGACCCAGTACTTC. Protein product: CASSLGTMGKETQYF.